This T cell receptor beta chain was captured in a study of siplizumab effects on memory and regulatory T cells (dated by TCRdb to about 2019). Background for the entire study: The study examined how the anti-CD2 antibody siplizumab affects alloreactive T-cell subsets in allogeneic mixed lymphocyte reactions built from human PBMCs. Beyond this particular receptor, the publication reports: Roughly 75-95% of proliferating CD4+ or CD8+ clones could not be assigned a naive or memory phenotype. Siplizumab significantly lowered the cumulative frequency of alloreactive sequences that could be traced to unstimulated CD4+ memory T cells. Compared with memory T cells, unstimulated naive T cells appeared more diverse, and naive cells seemed to make a substantial contribution to the alloresponse. No functional confirmation was obtained for the suppressive function of proliferating Tregs from siplizumab cultures. Among mappable alloreactive CD4+ clones, the Treg-derived fraction averaged about 75% with siplizumab versus roughly 29% in control reactions. Because sequences at frequencies below about 10^-5 were poorly captured, only a minor fraction of alloreactive clones could be mapped back to unstimulated subsets.

Sorted unstimulated T cells, along with proliferating T cells recovered from mixed lymphocyte reactions, underwent TCRbeta CDR3 sequencing. Fresh whole blood from approximately ten HLA-typed healthy donors was used to isolate PBMCs. To map where alloreactive clones came from, CD4+ non-regulatory T cells in the unstimulated state were FACS-sorted. From cysteine to phenylalanine, the CDR3 is 19 amino acids long. Of all the DNA, just the CDR3 is kept, 57 bases in frame from base 1. Trimming leaves V shorter by 1 base and J shorter by 5 bases, with the junction holding 16 bases beyond the gene matches. Sequences SGHVS (CDR1) and FQNEAQ (CDR2) are obtained from the germline V gene. Notes on this clone: Its antigen is unknown. The sample holds no much larger clone one base away, and base qualities are not on file.

The library was obtained by the immunoSEQ multiplex PCR assay. Approximately 100,000 TCR templates per sample were assayed on the deep sequencing platform. Genomic DNA extracted from sorted T cells was the material used for TCRbeta CDR3 sequencing. In the original analysis: The R programming language was used for clonal analysis of TCRbeta CDR3 data. Unstimulated samples were compared with post-reaction CFSE-low samples to define alloreactive CD4+ and CD8+ clones. By matching sequences to the repertoires of sorted unstimulated Treg and non-Treg cells, each alloreactive CD4+ clone was assigned a regulatory or non-regulatory origin. TCRdb carries this immuneACCESS record with in-frame sequences only. Its versions omit some clonotypes, under half of them owing to an unresolved V gene in the studies checked, with the rest unexplained. V and J calls and clone size are given by that table; D and trimming were obtained from the DNA. This sample is represented by around 120,000 clones; approximately 94% of them were singletons. 1.5% to 2% of the sample lies in the top ten.

Specimen: non-Treg CD4+ T cells sorted from blood. What this sample's cell subset or site label stands for: FACS-sorted unstimulated CD4+ non-regulatory T cells. This clonotype originated in a human donor in good health. The chain employs TRBV7-8 and TRBJ2-4; 8 middle bases align to TRBD1. The CDR3 protein sequence reads: CASSLEGRRQGFRENIQYF. The DNA reads TGTGCCAGCAGCTTAGAAGGCCGGCGACAGGGGTTTCGTGAAAACATTCAGTACTTC. Joined to the reference TRBV7-8 and TRBJ2-4 proteins, this CDR3 gives the full variable domain: GAGVSQSPRYKVAKRGQDVALRCDPISGHVSLFWYQQALGQGPEFLTYFQNEAQLDKSGLPSDRFFAERPEGSVSTLKIQRTQQEDSAVYLCASSLEGRRQGFRENIQYFGAGTRLSVL.